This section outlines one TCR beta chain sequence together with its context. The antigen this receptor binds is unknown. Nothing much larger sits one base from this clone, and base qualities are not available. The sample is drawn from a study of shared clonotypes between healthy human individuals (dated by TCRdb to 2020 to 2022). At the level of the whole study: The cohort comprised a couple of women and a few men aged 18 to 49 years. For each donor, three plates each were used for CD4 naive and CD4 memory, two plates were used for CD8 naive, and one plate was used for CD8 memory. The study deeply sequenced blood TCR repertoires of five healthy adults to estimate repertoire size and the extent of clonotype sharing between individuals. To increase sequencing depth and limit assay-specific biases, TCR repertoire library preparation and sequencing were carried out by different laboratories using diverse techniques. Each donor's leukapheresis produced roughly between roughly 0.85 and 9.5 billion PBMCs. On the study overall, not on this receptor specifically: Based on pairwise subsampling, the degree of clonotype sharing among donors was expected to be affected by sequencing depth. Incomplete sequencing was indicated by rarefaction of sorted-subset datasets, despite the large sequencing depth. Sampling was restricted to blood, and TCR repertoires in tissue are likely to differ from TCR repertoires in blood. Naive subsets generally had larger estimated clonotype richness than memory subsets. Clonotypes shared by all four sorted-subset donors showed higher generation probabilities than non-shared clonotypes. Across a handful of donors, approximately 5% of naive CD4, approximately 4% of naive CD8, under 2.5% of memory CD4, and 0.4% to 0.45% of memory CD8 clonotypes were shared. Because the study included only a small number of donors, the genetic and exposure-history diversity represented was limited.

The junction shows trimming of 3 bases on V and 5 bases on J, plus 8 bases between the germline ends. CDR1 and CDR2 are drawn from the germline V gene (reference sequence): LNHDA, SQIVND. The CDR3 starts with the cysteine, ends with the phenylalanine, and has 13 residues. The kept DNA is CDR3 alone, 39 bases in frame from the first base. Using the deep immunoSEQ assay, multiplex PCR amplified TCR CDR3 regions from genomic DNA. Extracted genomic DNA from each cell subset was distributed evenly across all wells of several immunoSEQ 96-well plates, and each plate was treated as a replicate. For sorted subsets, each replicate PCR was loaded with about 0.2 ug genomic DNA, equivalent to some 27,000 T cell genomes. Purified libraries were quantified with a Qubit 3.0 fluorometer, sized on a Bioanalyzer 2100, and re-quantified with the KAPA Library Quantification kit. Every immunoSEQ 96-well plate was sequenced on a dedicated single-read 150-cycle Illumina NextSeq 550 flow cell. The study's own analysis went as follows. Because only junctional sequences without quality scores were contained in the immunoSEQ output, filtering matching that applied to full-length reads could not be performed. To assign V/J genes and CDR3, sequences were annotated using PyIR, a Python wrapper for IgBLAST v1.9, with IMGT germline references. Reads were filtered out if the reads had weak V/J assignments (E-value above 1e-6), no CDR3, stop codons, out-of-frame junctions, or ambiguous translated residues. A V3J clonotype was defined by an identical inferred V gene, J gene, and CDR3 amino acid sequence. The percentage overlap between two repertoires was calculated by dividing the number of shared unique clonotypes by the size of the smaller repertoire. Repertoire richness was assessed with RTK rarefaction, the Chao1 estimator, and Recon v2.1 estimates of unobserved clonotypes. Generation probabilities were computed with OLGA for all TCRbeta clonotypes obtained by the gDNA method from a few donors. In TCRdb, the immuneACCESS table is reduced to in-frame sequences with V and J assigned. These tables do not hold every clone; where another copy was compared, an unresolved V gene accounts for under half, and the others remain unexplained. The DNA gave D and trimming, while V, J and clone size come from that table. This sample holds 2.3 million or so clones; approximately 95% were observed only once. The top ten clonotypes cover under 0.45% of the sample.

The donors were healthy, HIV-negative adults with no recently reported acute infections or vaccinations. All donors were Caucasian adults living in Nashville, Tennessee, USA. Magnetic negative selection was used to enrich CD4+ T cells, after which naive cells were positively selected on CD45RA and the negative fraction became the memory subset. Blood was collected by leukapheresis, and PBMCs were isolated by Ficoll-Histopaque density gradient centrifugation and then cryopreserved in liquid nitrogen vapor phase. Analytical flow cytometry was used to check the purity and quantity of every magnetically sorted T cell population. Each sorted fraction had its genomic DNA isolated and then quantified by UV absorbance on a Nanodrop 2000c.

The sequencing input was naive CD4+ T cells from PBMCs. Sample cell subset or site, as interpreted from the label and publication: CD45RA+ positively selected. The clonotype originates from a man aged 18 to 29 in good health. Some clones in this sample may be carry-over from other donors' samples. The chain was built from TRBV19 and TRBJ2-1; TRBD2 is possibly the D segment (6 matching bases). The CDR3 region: CASSIIADNEQFF. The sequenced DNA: TGTGCCAGTAGTATCATAGCGGACAATGAGCAGTTCTTC. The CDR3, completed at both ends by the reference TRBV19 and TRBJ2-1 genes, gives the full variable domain DGGITQSPKYLFRKEGQNVTLSCEQNLNHDAMYWYRQDPGQGLRLIYYSQIVNDFQKGDIAEGYSVSREKKESFPLTVTSAQKNPTAFYLCASSIIADNEQFFGPGTRLTVL.